This TCR beta chain was identified during a study of blood T cell repertoires in COVID-19. Whole-study context: Samples taken during acute and convalescent COVID-19 were collected in the United States, Italy and Spain.

V was trimmed by 2 bases and J by 2 bases, leaving 10 bases between them. The CDR3 is 15 residues long. CDR1 and CDR2 from the germline V gene are MNHEY and SVGAGI. Under the authors' procedure: Reference gene primer amplification yielded estimated nucleated cell counts. The method was immunoSEQ multiplex PCR; TCRdb's version includes in-frame clones alone and lacks a portion of them. V and J calls and clone size are copied from that table; D and trimming were computed from the DNA. Of about 150,000 clones detected, around 85% appear once; the ten largest clones hold around 3.3%. This chain uses TRBV6-5 with TRBJ2-1; the D gene is possibly TRBD2 (6 bases). This TCR was recovered from a man aged 70-80 years with acute or convalescent COVID-19. Sequencing input: peripheral blood. The CDR3 loop is CASSYTGDPYNEQFF. DNA for the CDR3: TGTGCCAGCAGTTACACGGGAGACCCCTACAATGAGCAGTTCTTC.